This record concerns one TCR beta chain sequence. Sequencing used immunoSEQ multiplex PCR; TCRdb keeps in-frame clones, though not all of them. The sample yields a few hundred thousand clones, roughly 90% seen once. The CDR3 totals 13 residues. V lost 6 bases to trimming and J lost 3 bases; unmatched junction nucleotides: 5. Per germline, CDR1 SGDLS and CDR2 YYNGEE. The data were obtained in a study of cytomegalovirus exposure and HLA in healthy donors. Overall study context: The same platform was used for the roughly 110 validation repertoires as for the 666 first-cohort repertoires, as reported in a later analysis.

The sequenced sample consisted of PBMCs. The chain is built from TRBV9 and TRBJ1-2, with 7 nucleotides matching TRBD1. This receptor was taken from a man in his thirties or forties in good health and CMV-seronegative. The CDR3 nucleotides are TGTGCCAGCACCCTCGGGACAGACTATGGCTACACCTTC. This gives the protein CASTLGTDYGYTF.